This T cell receptor (beta chain) was recovered during a study of cytomegalovirus exposure and HLA in healthy donors. Germline CDR1 SGDLS, CDR2 YYNGEE. V was cut by 4 bases and J by 2 bases, with 6 bases left in between. There are 12 residues in the CDR3. Using immunoSEQ multiplex PCR, the repertoire was profiled, and TCRdb retains in-frame clones only, with some absent. Here the sample spans around 66,000 clones, approximately 97% being singletons. The clonotype was recovered from a young woman in good health and CMV-seropositive. Sequenced: PBMCs. The rearrangement uses TRBV9 and TRBJ2-5; D might be TRBD2 (6 bases). This CDR3 reads CASSREQETQYF. In nucleotides, the CDR3 is TGTGCCAGCAGCCGGGAGCAAGAGACCCAGTACTTC.